A single T cell receptor beta chain is shown here with its context. Its antigen is unknown. Base qualities were left out, and no much larger clone turns up one base away. The CDR3 contains 15 residues, cysteine and phenylalanine counted. The entry retains the CDR3 DNA only, 45 bases that are in frame from base 1. Clipping removes 3 bases from V and 7 bases from J, with 7 as the unmatched junction base count. The germline V gene provides CDR1 SQVTM and CDR2 ANQGSEA. In the ophthalmopathy patients, disease was moderately to severely active, with a Clinical Activity Score of 3 or more, a NOSPECS grade of 4 or more, and a duration of less than 3 months. Any patient with an uncontrolled infection, another autoimmune disease, pregnancy or lactation was excluded. Diagnoses were based on clinical symptoms, serum thyroxine and TRAb, thyroid ultrasound and orbital computed tomography. PBMCs were isolated from more than 8 ml of fresh peripheral blood by Ficoll-Paque density gradient centrifugation. Total RNA was extracted using Trizol reagent, and RNA quality was assessed on an Agilent 2100 Bioanalyzer.

The source of the sample is a study of T cells in Graves' hyperthyroidism and ophthalmopathy (dated by TCRdb to about 2019). General notes on the study: Peripheral blood samples were taken at initial diagnosis, before any treatment was given. To identify TCR V-J signatures that set the groups apart, the researchers used a discovery cohort of more than 95 patients, made up of 43 with Graves' ophthalmopathy and some 55 with stable Graves' hyperthyroidism. Prospective prediction of ophthalmopathy was tested in an independent validation cohort consisting of some 20 hyperthyroidism patients and around 17 patients who later progressed to ophthalmopathy. The 100 or so discovery patients were divided at random into training and test sets in a 7:3 ratio. Thyroid tissue and blood T-cell repertoires from about six Graves' hyperthyroidism patients were also compared in the study. Following sampling, methimazole starting at 30 mg daily was given to hyperthyroidism patients, and high-dose intravenous methylprednisolone was given to ophthalmopathy patients. TCR Vbeta CDR3 sequencing of 135 peripheral blood samples (roughly 43 ophthalmopathy, 75 hyperthyroidism and roughly 17 progressor patients) is reported in the paper.

Here is what the overall study found, with its caveats: Ophthalmopathy was separated from stable hyperthyroidism by a 13 V-J signature model, with approximately 86% sensitivity and roughly 84% specificity obtained in cross-validation and 80%/75% obtained in testing. Blood samples also contained most of the expanded thyroid clonotypes (frequency above 0.001), which suggests that blood repertoires may reflect thyroid immune responses. In validation, the model predicted progression to ophthalmopathy with 55% to 71% sensitivity and 72% to 75% specificity, a median of 6.5 months before onset. No statistical method was used to fix the sample size in advance, and group allocation was not hidden from the investigators.

The TCR beta CDR3 regions were amplified from the RNA transcripts. A first-round RT-PCR of the TCR CDR3 used the HTBI primer set with the Qiagen OneStep RT-PCR kit. The libraries were constructed in a second round of multiplex PCR and then size-selected and purified. The libraries were sequenced on an Illumina HiSeq2000 using paired-end 100 bp reads. The paper's data handling went like this. SOAPnuke was used to process the raw data, throwing out any read that contained adapters or uncalled bases, had a mean Phred below 15, or lacked an exact constant-primer or identifier match. High-quality paired reads were merged using COPE v1.2.5, and each unique nucleotide sequence was defined as a clonotype. MiTCR v1.1 was used to align the clonotypes against IMGT TRBV, TRBD and TRBJ reference segments. Analysis was restricted to V-J combinations with a frequency above 0.0001, which covered about 99% of repertoires. A TCS score was defined as the ratio between F50 (clonal expansion) and ExV (chaos), using BLOSUM62-based TCRdist between CDR3 peptides within each V-J. Welch's t-statistics and random forest reduced fewer than 600 V-J features to about 13, which were used in a naive Bayes classifier (R e1071). TCRdb redid the processing of the public reads, applying fastp at Q25 and MiXCR, and retained in-frame beta chains. CDR3 protein sequences are deduplicated, and each keeps its most common genes and DNA. These V and J calls are TCRdb output, not the study's own analysis. The sample data list roughly 400,000 distinct CDR3 sequences, and roughly an eighth of these were observed just once. The ten largest clones represent 25% to 30% of the sample.

The chain was built from TRBV29-1 and TRBJ2-1; TRBD2 agrees with 12 junctional bases. The sample consisted of blood. The receptor's source is a man aged 50 to 59 with Graves' ophthalmopathy. CDR3 region: CSVDPSTSGSNEQFF. Here is the DNA: TGCAGCGTTGACCCCTCGACTAGCGGGAGTAATGAGCAGTTCTTC.